The rows below give T cell receptor beta chains drawn from one sample of a study of cytomegalovirus exposure and HLA in healthy donors. Assay: immunoSEQ multiplex PCR; the TCRdb copy retains only in-frame clones and omits some. The sample has under 90,000 clones, more than 70% seen once. The sample was PBMCs. Source of these receptors: a man aged 35-49 years in good health and CMV-seronegative. The CDR3 runs from the conserved cysteine through the conserved F or W. The order of the fields is D gene, J gene, V gene, clone size, CDR3 DNA, CDR3 protein. The D gene is left open where the match is weak. Expanded clones get a size class; other rows say once, few or many, or leave the size out.

>NA|TRBJ2-7|TRBV7-8|NA
TGTGCCAGCAGCTTCCTAGGGGGTAGGAGCTACGAGCAGTACTTC
CASSFLGGRSYEQYF
>NA|TRBJ1-1|TRBV6-4|NA
TGTGCCAGCAGCGAGGGACATCCGAACACTGAAGCTTTCTTT
CASSEGHPNTEAFF
>TRBD1|TRBJ1-1|TRBV7-9|NA
TGTGCCAGCAGCCCGGGGACAGGGGACACTATGAACACTGAAGCTTTCTTT
CASSPGTGDTMNTEAFF
>TRBD2|TRBJ2-1|TRBV11-2|once
TGTGCCAGCAGCTCCCGATGGGCTAGCGGGCCATACAATGAGCAGTTCTTC
CASSSRWASGPYNEQFF
>NA|TRBJ1-4|TRBV28|NA
TGTGCCAGCAGCCCCGGGGGGAGCTTAAATGAAAAACTGTTTTTT
CASSPGGSLNEKLFF
>TRBD2|TRBJ2-3|TRBV5-1|NA
TGCGCCAGCAGCTTGGCCCGACTAGCGGGGCCGTCAGATACGCAGTATTTT
CASSLARLAGPSDTQYF
>NA|TRBJ1-2|TRBV5-6|NA
TGTGCCAGCAGCTTGGAGACAGCTTCGTATGGCTACACCTTC
CASSLETASYGYTF
>NA|TRBJ2-5|TRBV6-6|few
TGTGCCAGCATCAGGGAGGTCCAAGAGACCCAGTACTTC
CASIREVQETQYF
>NA|TRBJ1-1|TRBV27|NA
TGTGCCAGCAGTTTATCGCTCATGCGGCTCGAGACTGAAGCTTTCTTT
CASSLSLMRLETEAFF
>NA|TRBJ1-3|TRBV6-5|few
TGTGCCAGCAGTTATCGCAGGGGAGAAGACACCATATATTTT
CASSYRRGEDTIYF
>NA|TRBJ2-7|TRBV5-6|NA
TGTGCCAGCAGCTGGGCAGATTCAGGGTACGAGCAGTACTTC
CASSWADSGYEQYF
>TRBD2|TRBJ2-7|TRBV6-1|NA
TGTGCCAGCGGGAGGGGAAGCGGGAGATCAAACGAGCAGTACTTC
CASGRGSGRSNEQYF
>TRBD1|TRBJ2-6|TRBV10-2|NA
TGCGCCAGCAGGCCCGGGACAGGGGGCACTGGGGCCAACGTCCTGACTTTC
CASRPGTGGTGANVLTF
>NA|TRBJ1-2|TRBV29-1|NA
TGCAGCGTTGACTCAGGGATGAATGGCTACACCTTC
CSVDSGMNGYTF
>NA|TRBJ1-1|TRBV9|NA
TGTGCCAGCAGCGTAAGGAGCGTGGACACTGAAGCTTTCTTT
CASSVRSVDTEAFF
>NA|TRBJ2-7|TRBV6-5|NA
TGTGCCAGCAGTTACTCGAACCAGTTCTACGAGCAGTACTTC
CASSYSNQFYEQYF
>NA|TRBJ1-6|TRBV25-1|NA
TGTGCCAGCAGTGAAGGAGGGAATAATTCACCCCTCCACTTT
CASSEGGNNSPLHF
>NA|TRBJ2-7|TRBV2|once
TGTGCCAGCAGTGAAGCCAACAGGGTTGGGGACTACGAGCAGTACTTC
CASSEANRVGDYEQYF
>NA|TRBJ2-1|TRBV7-9|NA
TGTGCCAGCAGCTTAGCGCGGGTGGCCCACAATGAGCAGTTCTTC
CASSLARVAHNEQFF